Below, one TCR beta chain is given with its context. Through template switching, a universal primer site was introduced, and the cDNA contained unique molecular identifiers. TCRdb analysed the 5' RACE reads with MiXCR anew, one entry per CDR3 protein. The table includes some 690,000 distinct CDR3 sequences, around 20% detected once. This CDR3 comprises 12 residues. Looked up from germline, CDR1 is SNHLY and CDR2 is FYNNEI. V was shortened by 2 bases and J by 5 bases, with 6 bases between the two germline ends. This entry is derived from a study of identical twins. This sample also appeared in a second study, on T cells expressing NK-cell markers. That work adds: Roughly 6 donors showed dominant NKG2C+ clonotypes comprising about 1.0-7.0% of their CD8+ T cells.

The chain couples TRBV2 to TRBJ2-5; D is undetermined. The source of this sequence is a young woman in good health. The sequencing sample was made of PBMCs. The CDR3 DNA sequence: TGTGCCAGCAGTGAATTTAGGGAGACCCAGTACTTC. Protein product: CASSEFRETQYF.